Following are 26 T cell receptor beta chains from one sample sequenced in a study of T cell responses to AZD1222 COVID-19 vaccine. Profiled with immunoSEQ multiplex PCR; TCRdb holds only in-frame clones, not every one. The data hold over 150,000 clones, with more than 75% observed a single time. The sample here was peripheral blood, taken on day 0 of AZD1222 vaccination. The receptors shown here come from an adult in good health.

This chain connects TRBV2 to TRBJ1-6, with D tentatively TRBD1 (6 bases). Germline CDR1 is SNHLY and CDR2 is FYNNEI. The CDR3 has 15 residues. Trimming took 6 bases from V and 8 from J, leaving 17 bases between them. CDR3 sequence: CASRGGRGVDSPLHF. The CDR3 DNA is TGTGCCAGCAGGGGGGGCAGAGGTGTAGATTCACCCCTCCACTTT.

The chain recombines TRBV18 with TRBJ2-7, with D perhaps matching TRBD2 (6 bases). From germline, CDR1 is KGHSH and CDR2 LQKENI. The V end was cut by 3 bases, the J end by 4 bases, with 13 bases between. The CDR3 is 14 residues long. The DNA for the CDR3 is TGTGCCAGCTCACCTTCGCGGGGCGGATACGAGCAGTACTTC. It is translated as CASSPSRGGYEQYF.

This clone was seen just once. This chain joins TRBV5-1 and TRBJ2-3; 7 bases line up with TRBD2. Trimming removed 6 bases from V and 0 bases from J; junction bases left unmatched: 10. Germline loops: CDR1 SGHRS, CDR2 YFSETQ. The CDR3 totals 16 residues. CDR3: CASTDPQGGSTDTQYF. CDR3 DNA: TGCGCCAGCACCGACCCCCAGGGAGGGAGCACAGATACGCAGTATTTT. Full variable domain (missing parts from reference TRBV5-1 and TRBJ2-3): KAGVTQTPRYLIKTRGQQVTLSCSPISGHRSVSWYQQTPGQGLQFLFEYFSETQRNKGNFPGRFSGRQFSNSRSEMNVSTLELGDSALYLCASTDPQGGSTDTQYFGPGTRLTVL.

The chain couples TRBV30 to TRBJ1-1, with a weak D call TRBD1 (5 bases). This CDR3 comprises 11 residues. CDR1 is GTSNPN and CDR2 is SVGIG in the germline V gene (reference sequence). The germline V and J ends were trimmed by 5 bases and 5 bases, with 9 bases remaining between them. CDR3 in DNA: TGTGCCTGGGATGAGGGGACTGAAGCTTTCTTT. The encoded protein is CAWDEGTEAFF.

The V call is TRBV9, the J call TRBJ2-7, with D perhaps matching TRBD1 (7 bases). Between the trimmed V and J ends, which lost 0 bases and 2 bases, there was a span of 12 bases. The CDR3 length is 15 residues. Germline CDR1 and CDR2: SGDLS and YYNGEE. CDR3 residues: CASSVEGGGPYEQYF. As DNA, the CDR3 is TGTGCCAGCAGCGTAGAAGGAGGGGGCCCCTACGAGCAGTACTTC.

The rearrangement joins TRBV5-8 to TRBJ1-5; maybe TRBD1 (6 bases). The length of the CDR3 is 14 residues. Between the trimmed V and J ends, which lost 3 bases and 5 bases, there was a span of 12 bases. Germline loops: CDR1 SGHTS, CDR2 YDEGEE. The CDR3 sequence is CASSWGGSYQPQHF. As DNA, the CDR3 is TGTGCCAGCAGCTGGGGGGGCAGCTATCAGCCCCAGCATTTT.

The chain joins TRBV7-9 to TRBJ1-1, with TRBD1 as a possible D gene (5 bases). Between the trimmed V and J ends, which lost 2 bases and 3 bases, there was a span of 13 bases. The CDR3 spans 15 residues. Germline V gives CDR1 SEHNR, CDR2 FQNEAQ (reference sequence). The CDR3 sequence: CASSLPTGGDTEAFF. The CDR3 bases are TGTGCCAGCAGCTTACCCACAGGTGGGGACACTGAAGCTTTCTTT.

Here the CDR3 DNA reads TGTGCCACCAGCAGAACAGGGCCCACCGGGGAGCTGTTTTTT. Protein sequence: CATSRTGPTGELFF. The chain is built from TRBV15 and TRBJ2-2, with D perhaps TRBD1 (6 bases). This CDR3 region has 14 residues. V lost 2 bases to trimming and J lost 4 bases, with 8 bases between them. Per germline, CDR1 LNHNV and CDR2 YYDKDF (reference sequence).

A single count supports this clone. The chain links TRBV5-6 to TRBJ1-4; a possible D gene is TRBD1 (5 bases). Germline V gene sequence: CDR1 SGHDT, CDR2 YYEEEE. CDR3 length equals 14 residues. The V gene lost 4 bases and the J gene lost 5 bases, with 12 bases spanning the gap. The CDR3 spells CASSPAGRNEKLFF. For the CDR3, the DNA is TGTGCCAGCAGCCCCGCGGGACGGAATGAAAAACTGTTTTTT. The full variable domain, in which reference TRBV5-6 and TRBJ1-4 provide the parts outside the CDR3, is DAGVTQSPTHLIKTRGQQVTLRCSPKSGHDTVSWYQQALGQGPQFIFQYYEEEERQRGNFPDRFSGHQFPNYSSELNVNALLLGDSALYLCASSPAGRNEKLFFGSGTQLSVL.

V is TRBV3-1 (or the pseudogene TRBV3-2) and J is TRBJ1-6; a weak D match, TRBD1 (5 bases). Germline lookup yields CDR1 LGHDT and CDR2 YNNKEL (reference sequence). The V end was cut by 4 bases, the J end by 9 bases, with 10 bases between. The CDR3 spans 13 residues. CDR3 amino acids: CASSPGAGSPLHF. CDR3 DNA: TGTGCCAGCAGCCCTGGGGCCGGTTCACCCCTCCACTTT.

The DNA for the CDR3 is TGTGCCAGCAGCTTAGTCGGGGGAGATAATTCACCCCTCCACTTT. This gives the protein CASSLVGGDNSPLHF. The rearrangement links TRBV7-9 to TRBJ1-6, with D maybe TRBD1 (5 bases). V gave up 1 base and J gave up 5 bases, with 9 bases separating them. The CDR3 loop spans 15 amino acids. CDR1 is SEHNR, CDR2 FQNEAQ, per germline (reference sequence).

The rearrangement links TRBV7-9 to TRBJ1-1, with D unresolved. The CDR3 totals 15 residues. Germline V CDR1 and CDR2: SEHNR, FQNEAQ (reference sequence). Deletions cut 4 bases from V and 5 bases from J, with 17 bases between. CDR3: CASSSPLGVTTEAFF. The CDR3, as DNA: TGTGCCAGCAGCTCCCCCCTTGGGGTGACGACTGAAGCTTTCTTT.

The V and J genes are TRBV11-2 and TRBJ2-7; 7 bases fit TRBD1. V trimming: 5 bases; J trimming: 7 bases; junction bases outside the gene matches: 11. Germline lookup yields CDR1 SGHAT and CDR2 FQNNGV. The CDR3 loop spans 14 amino acids. CDR3 in amino acids: CASSQPGQLREQYF. For the CDR3, the DNA is TGTGCCAGCAGCCAGCCGGGACAGCTGAGGGAGCAGTACTTC.

DNA of the CDR3: TGTGCCAGTAGAACTCCACTAGCGGGGCTTGATGAGCAGTTCTTC. Its protein is CASRTPLAGLDEQFF. The genes are TRBV19 and TRBJ2-1; TRBD2 aligns across 10 bases. Germline-derived CDR1 and CDR2 are LNHDA and SQIVND (reference sequence). Trimming at V came to 6 bases and at J to 8 bases, leaving 10 bases not matched to a gene. The length of the CDR3 is 15 residues.

The chain links TRBV19 to TRBJ1-5, with 10 bases fitting TRBD1. The CDR3 totals 16 residues. V gave up 6 bases and J gave up 5 bases; unmatched junction bases: 10. Germline CDR1 and CDR2: LNHDA and SQIVND (reference sequence). The CDR3 sequence: CASSRRTGGFDQPQHF. The CDR3 coding sequence is TGTGCCAGTAGCCGTCGGACAGGGGGGTTTGATCAGCCCCAGCATTTT.

The V and J genes are TRBV7-8 and TRBJ2-2; 9 bases map to TRBD1. Germline V gives CDR1 SGHVS, CDR2 FQNEAQ. The CDR3 length is 18 residues. The V segment lost 7 bases and the J segment 5 bases; nucleotides outside the gene matches: 17. The CDR3 is CASTESPTGGRGTGELFF. For the CDR3, the DNA is TGTGCCAGCACCGAATCACCCACAGGGGGCAGGGGAACCGGGGAGCTGTTTTTT.

The J gene is TRBJ2-1, the V gene TRBV19; D gene unclear. CDR1 LNHDA and CDR2 SQIVND come from the germline V gene (reference sequence). V lost 5 bases to trimming and J lost 0 bases, with 17 bases between them. The CDR3 is made up of 17 amino acids. The CDR3 protein is CASSAQESWSSYNEQFF. The CDR3 bases are TGTGCCAGTAGTGCCCAGGAGAGCTGGAGCTCCTACAATGAGCAGTTCTTC.

The chain has TRBV29-1 and TRBJ1-2, with no clear D. Germline V gene lookup returns CDR1 SQVTM and CDR2 ANQGSEA. V dropped 1 base and J dropped 7 bases, with 10 bases sitting between them. This CDR3 contains 12 residues. The CDR3 here is CSVEAQRFGYTF. The CDR3 region has the DNA TGCAGCGTTGAAGCACAACGGTTTGGCTACACCTTC.

J is TRBJ2-2 and V is TRBV4-2; D possibly corresponds to TRBD2 (7 bases). Germline V gives CDR1 LGHNA, CDR2 YNFKEQ. This CDR3 spans 16 amino acids. The V end lost 2 bases, the J end lost 5 bases, and 15 bases lay between the germline ends. CDR3 sequence: CASSQPRGEGTGELFF. CDR3 sequence (DNA): TGTGCCAGCAGCCAACCTAGGGGGGAGGGGACCGGGGAGCTGTTTTTT.

V usage is TRBV30 and J usage is TRBJ1-5; TRBD1 matches at 9 bases. Losses at the gene ends were 3 bases for V and 1 base for J; bases not matched to a gene: 1. Germline lookup yields CDR1 GTSNPN and CDR2 SVGIG (reference sequence). CDR3 size: 14 residues. In DNA form, the CDR3 reads TGTGCCTGGAGGGGACAGGGAAGCAATCAGCCCCAGCATTTT. Translation gives CAWRGQGSNQPQHF.

This clone was counted once. V gene TRBV28 combines with J gene TRBJ1-2; no clear D. Germline loops: CDR1 MDHEN, CDR2 SYDVKM. The CDR3 runs 17 residues. V lost 3 bases and J lost 6, with 23 bases in between. DNA for the CDR3: TGTGCCAGCAGTTTCCCAGGACTTACGGTTTCCATTGATGGCTACACCTTC. Its protein is CASSFPGLTVSIDGYTF.

The CDR3 region has the DNA TGTGCCAGCTTCCTTGGCAGGGGGGGATATGGCTACACCTTC. Translating it yields CASFLGRGGYGYTF. The chain uses TRBV2 and TRBJ1-2; 7 bases are a match to TRBD1. This CDR3 region has 14 residues. Germline CDR1 reads SNHLY; CDR2 reads FYNNEI. J was trimmed by 5 bases and V by 8 bases; bases with no gene match: 11.

The V call is TRBV2, the J call TRBJ2-2; 8 bases are a match to TRBD1. Trimming took 8 bases from V and 3 from J; bases not matched to a gene: 11. The CDR3 covers 16 residues. Germline V gene lookup returns CDR1 SNHLY and CDR2 FYNNEI. CDR3 coding DNA: TGTGCCAGCTCTAAAGAGGGACAGGACTACACCGGGGAGCTGTTTTTT. As protein: CASSKEGQDYTGELFF.

The chain employs TRBV28 and TRBJ1-6; D is unresolved. Trimming pared 1 base from V and 7 bases from J, leaving 14 bases between. From germline, CDR1 is MDHEN and CDR2 SYDVKM. The CDR3 runs 16 residues. The CDR3 nucleotides read TGTGCCAGCAGTTTATTTGGGCAGAGACCAAATTCACCCCTCCACTTT. Protein sequence: CASSLFGQRPNSPLHF.

The J gene is TRBJ1-1, the V gene TRBV29-1, with D unresolved. CDR3 length: 13 amino acids. Germline V gives CDR1 SQVTM, CDR2 ANQGSEA. The V end was cut by 4 bases, the J end by 1 base, with 10 bases between. The CDR3 nucleotides are TGCAGCGTTGCTCGGGCCCAGAACACTGAAGCTTTCTTT. As protein: CSVARAQNTEAFF.

This chain links TRBV7-3 with TRBJ2-5; TRBD1 agrees at 9 bases. The CDR3 has 14 amino acids. V dropped 5 bases and J dropped 6; count of bases not matched to a gene: 7. The germline V gene has CDR1 SGHTA and CDR2 FQGTGA. The CDR3 spells CASSQTGGEKTQYF. CDR3 bases: TGTGCCAGCAGCCAAACAGGGGGCGAAAAGACCCAGTACTTC. Based on the CDR3 plus reference TRBV7-3 and TRBJ2-5, the full variable domain is GAGVSQTPSNKVTEKGKYVELRCDPISGHTALYWYRQSLGQGPEFLIYFQGTGAADDSGLPNDRFFAVRPEGSVSTLKIQRTERGDSAVYLCASSQTGGEKTQYFGPGTRLLVL.